This T cell receptor (beta chain) was observed in a study of blood T cell repertoires in COVID-19. Turning to the study itself: Acute-phase and convalescent COVID-19 samples originated in the United States, Italy and Spain. T cells, B-cell-depleted T cells, or PBMCs supplied cDNA or gDNA.

Germline V gene sequence: CDR1 SGHNT, CDR2 YYREEE (reference sequence). The CDR3 loop spans 14 amino acids. V was trimmed by 0 bases and J by 1 base, leaving 7 bases between them. This clone appeared a few times. Original processing notes: Cell counts per sample came from amplifying reference gene primers. Using immunoSEQ multiplex PCR, the repertoire was profiled, and TCRdb retains in-frame clones only, with some absent. V and J calls and clone size come straight from that table; D and trimming were deduced from the DNA. The data contain around 260,000 clones, approximately 82% of them singletons. Sequences were obtained from peripheral blood. The chain links TRBV5-4 to TRBJ1-1; the D is unclear. The receptor was isolated from a man aged 55-75 years who had recovered from COVID-19. CDR3 nucleotides: TGTGCCAGCAGCTTGGACAGCCAGAACACTGAAGCTTTCTTT. This sequence encodes CASSLDSQNTEAFF.